One sample yielded the 23 T cell receptor beta chains listed below, sequenced in a study of blood T cell repertoires in COVID-19. The data were produced by immunoSEQ multiplex PCR, yet TCRdb's version contains in-frame clones alone and is incomplete. This sample carries some 150,000 clones, approximately 86% of them seen once, and the ten largest clones take nearly 3%. The sequenced material came from peripheral blood. All receptors derive from a woman aged 35 to 49 with active or convalescent COVID-19.

J is TRBJ2-5 and V is TRBV9; D is perhaps TRBD2 (7 bases). The V and J ends lost 4 bases and 4 bases respectively, with 17 bases between them. The germline gives CDR1 SGDLS, CDR2 YYNGEE. This CDR3 region has 15 residues. The CDR3 nucleotides read TGTGCCAGCAGCCCGAGGGGGGGGAAAGGAGAGACCCAGTACTTC. Translating it yields CASSPRGGKGETQYF. The complete variable domain, with remaining parts taken from reference TRBV9 and TRBJ2-5, reads DSGVTQTPKHLITATGQRVTLRCSPRSGDLSVYWYQQSLDQGLQFLIQYYNGEERAKGNILERFSAQQFPDLHSELNLSSLELGDSALYFCASSPRGGKGETQYFGPGTRLLVL.

V usage is TRBV5-1 and J usage is TRBJ2-3; the D gene is possibly TRBD1 (5 bases). The CDR3 contains 17 residues. V was clipped by 2 bases and J by 2 bases, with 18 bases between them. CDR1 is SGHRS and CDR2 is YFSETQ in the germline V gene. The CDR3 region is CASSLSPGAPDTDTQYF. Written as DNA, the CDR3 is TGCGCCAGCAGCTTAAGTCCTGGGGCCCCAGACACAGATACGCAGTATTTT.

The rearrangement uses TRBV5-1 and TRBJ2-3, with TRBD1 as a possible D gene (6 bases). The germline V and J ends were trimmed by 4 bases and 4 bases, with 13 bases remaining between them. Germline V CDR1 and CDR2: SGHRS, YFSETQ. The CDR3 has 14 residues. CDR3: CASSHIPGADTQYF. In nucleotides, the CDR3 is TGCGCCAGCAGCCATATACCAGGGGCAGATACGCAGTATTTT.

The V and J genes are TRBV5-8 and TRBJ2-7; tentative D call: TRBD1 (6 bases). This CDR3 spans 14 amino acids. Germline V gene lookup returns CDR1 SGHTS and CDR2 YDEGEE. V gave up 0 bases and J gave up 9 bases, with 16 bases separating them. The CDR3 DNA reads TGTGCCAGCAGCTTGGAGGGGGTAGGCAATGGGCAGTACTTC. Its translation: CASSLEGVGNGQYF.

CDR3 in amino acids: CASSTRPSGGVDQPQHF. Written as DNA, the CDR3 is TGTGCCAGCTCGACACGGCCTTCAGGGGGCGTAGATCAGCCCCAGCATTTT. The chain carries TRBV18 and TRBJ1-5; 8 positions match TRBD1. The CDR3 contains 17 residues. V was clipped by 6 bases and J by 5 bases; unmatched bases: 15. The V gene's germline CDR1 is KGHSH and CDR2 LQKENI.

This clone was observed a handful of times. The V call is TRBV29-1, the J call TRBJ2-1; 8 bases align to TRBD2. The CDR3 loop spans 12 amino acids. CDR1 SQVTM and CDR2 ANQGSEA come from the germline V gene. J was trimmed by 4 bases and V by 7 bases; bases with no gene match: 3. The CDR3 DNA sequence: TGCAGCGCTGGACTAGCTTACAATGAGCAGTTCTTC. Protein sequence: CSAGLAYNEQFF.

The chain carries TRBV7-9 and TRBJ2-5; TRBD2 is a possible D gene (6 bases). Trimming pared 2 bases from V and 3 bases from J, leaving 16 bases between. The CDR3 is made up of 16 amino acids. Germline CDR1 and CDR2: SEHNR and FQNEAQ (reference sequence). DNA for the CDR3: TGTGCCAGCAGCTTAAAGTACCAGCGGGTAGAAGAGACCCAGTACTTC. Residues: CASSLKYQRVEETQYF.

This chain connects TRBV27 to TRBJ2-7, with D perhaps TRBD1 (5 bases). Germline V lookup: CDR1 MNHEY, CDR2 SMNVEV (reference sequence). The CDR3 covers 13 residues. V lost 10 bases and J lost 3, with 16 bases in between. CDR3 DNA sequence: TGTGCCACCAGCAGGGCCGGAAACTACGAGCAGTACTTC. The encoded protein is CATSRAGNYEQYF.

The chain combines TRBV7-2 with TRBJ1-5, with D possibly TRBD1 on 5 matching bases. The ends were cut back, 5 bases at V and 5 bases at J, with 10 bases in the middle. The CDR3 length is 13 residues. Germline CDR1 is SGHTA and CDR2 is FQGNSA. The CDR3 bases are TGTGCCAGCAGCGGGGGGACCCATCAGCCCCAGCATTTT. Its protein is CASSGGTHQPQHF.

This clone was counted a few times. In nucleotides, the CDR3 is TGTGCCAGCAGCCCAGACCTAGGGGGCCCGAACACTGAAGCTTTCTTT. Translated, it gives CASSPDLGGPNTEAFF. This chain joins TRBV3-1 (or the pseudogene TRBV3-2) and TRBJ1-1; 7 bases line up with TRBD1. With V trimmed by 4 bases and J by 1 base, 9 bases remained unmatched. The length of the CDR3 is 16 residues. Germline CDR1 and CDR2: LGHDT and YNNKEL (reference sequence).

This chain links TRBV2 with TRBJ2-2; tentatively, D is TRBD1 (6 bases). This CDR3 spans 18 amino acids. Looked up from germline, CDR1 is SNHLY and CDR2 is FYNNEI. V lost 1 base and J 0 bases, leaving 15 bases between the germline ends. The CDR3 here is CASSEGGLGGTNTGELFF. CDR3 in DNA: TGTGCCAGCAGTGAAGGGGGTTTAGGGGGAACGAACACCGGGGAGCTGTTTTTT.

The rearrangement joins TRBV19 to TRBJ1-2; 7 bases line up with TRBD1. Germline assignment: CDR1 LNHDA and CDR2 SQIVND (reference sequence). The CDR3 covers 14 residues. The ends lost 9 bases at V and 6 bases at J; junction bases unmatched: 13. CDR3 nucleotide sequence: TGTGCCAGCTGGACATCCGACAGGGCCCATGGCTACACCTTC. Protein: CASWTSDRAHGYTF.

The chain uses TRBV6-4 and TRBJ1-3; D unresolved. The V end was cut by 0 bases, the J end by 0 bases, with 9 bases between. This CDR3 has 16 residues. CDR1 is MRHNA and CDR2 is SNTAGT in the germline V gene. The DNA for the CDR3 is TGTGCCAGCAGTGACTCGGGCAGAGTCTCTGGAAACACCATATATTTT. The encoded protein is CASSDSGRVSGNTIYF.

The chain couples TRBV5-6 to TRBJ2-1; TRBD1 aligns across 7 bases. The CDR3 is made up of 13 amino acids. CDR1 and CDR2 from the germline V gene are SGHDT and YYEEEE. J gave up 7 bases and V 1 base, and 2 bases lay outside the gene matches. The CDR3 reads CASSLNRGNEQFF. CDR3 DNA sequence: TGTGCCAGCAGCTTGAACAGGGGAAATGAGCAGTTCTTC.

Written as DNA, the CDR3 is TGTGCCAGCAGTTCTCCGACAGGGAGGTTTATTGGGCCCCAGCATTTT. Amino acids: CASSSPTGRFIGPQHF. The chain combines TRBV28 with TRBJ1-5; 7 bases align to TRBD1. The V gene end was trimmed by 4 bases and the J gene end by 9 bases; junction bases not matched to a gene: 15. Germline CDR1 reads MDHEN; CDR2 reads SYDVKM. This CDR3 is 16 amino acids long.

CDR3 nucleotides: TGTGCCAGCAGCTTGGGGCAGGGGCTGACCTACGAGCAGTACTTC. Amino acids: CASSLGQGLTYEQYF. The chain is built from TRBV5-8 and TRBJ2-7, with D possibly matching TRBD1 (6 bases). Per germline, CDR1 SGHTS and CDR2 YDEGEE. This CDR3 contains 15 residues. V lost 0 bases and J 2 bases, leaving 12 bases between the germline ends.

The chain has TRBV5-1 and TRBJ1-2, with D possibly matching TRBD1 (5 bases). Germline assignment: CDR1 SGHRS and CDR2 YFSETQ. V lost 4 bases to trimming and J lost 6 bases, with 13 bases between them. The CDR3 has 13 amino acids. The DNA of the CDR3 is TGCGCCAGCAGCCGGATACAGGAAGATGGCTACACCTTC. Amino acid sequence: CASSRIQEDGYTF.

The chain links TRBV10-2 to TRBJ1-5; 8 bases are a match to TRBD1. The CDR3 loop spans 14 amino acids. V lost 4 bases to trimming and J lost 2 bases; unmatched junction nucleotides: 1. Germline V gene data show CDR1 as WSHSY and CDR2 as SAAADI. The CDR3 DNA reads as TGCGCCAGCAGTGCAGGGGGCCGCAATCAGCCCCAGCATTTT. Translation: CASSAGGRNQPQHF.

This chain links TRBV5-1 with TRBJ2-5; D may be TRBD1 (5 bases). This CDR3 is built from 12 residues. Germline values: CDR1 SGHRS, CDR2 YFSETQ. The V end lost 4 bases, the J end lost 5 bases, and 9 bases lay between the germline ends. CDR3 amino acids: CASSKGRETQYF. The CDR3, as DNA: TGCGCCAGCAGCAAGGGGCGGGAGACCCAGTACTTC.

This clone was found once. CDR3 coding DNA: TGCGCCAGCAGCCTAGGGGGAACTATCACAGATACGCAGTATTTT. Amino acid sequence: CASSLGGTITDTQYF. V gene TRBV4-3 combines with J gene TRBJ2-3; weak D call: TRBD1 (6 bases). Trimming cost V 4 bases and J 2 bases, with 13 bases left between them. The CDR3 loop spans 15 amino acids. Per the germline V gene, CDR1 is LGHNA and CDR2 is YSLEER.

The chain employs TRBV27 and TRBJ2-1, with a weak D call TRBD2 (6 bases). The CDR3 is 17 residues long. V was clipped by 1 base and J by 4 bases, with 17 bases between them. The germline V gene has CDR1 MNHEY and CDR2 SMNVEV (reference sequence). The CDR3 region has the DNA TGTGCCAGCAGTTTATGGGATATAGGAGGAGGGTACAATGAGCAGTTCTTC. This translates into CASSLWDIGGGYNEQFF.

At least ten counts were recorded for this clone. This chain connects TRBV6-5 to TRBJ1-6; possibly TRBD1 for D (5 bases). The length of the CDR3 is 15 residues. From germline, CDR1 is MNHEY and CDR2 SVGAGI. The V and J ends lost 6 bases and 7 bases respectively, with 16 bases between them. The CDR3 DNA sequence: TGTGCCAGCAGGATCAGGGACTCCCCGAATTCACCCCTCCACTTT. Protein product: CASRIRDSPNSPLHF.

This rearrangement joins TRBV7-2 to TRBJ2-7; 7 bases are shared with TRBD2. Germline CDR1 SGHTA, CDR2 FQGNSA. The CDR3 is 17 amino acids. After removal of 5 bases from V and 4 bases from J, the junction contained 17 bases not matched to a gene. CDR3 nucleotides: TGTGCCAGCAGCCCTAGAGCGGGAAATACCCAGGCATACGAGCAGTACTTC. Amino acids: CASSPRAGNTQAYEQYF.